The 28 T cell receptor beta chains below were found in one sample sequenced in a study of regulatory and conventional T cells in RAG deficiency. The sorted conventional CD4+ T cells were CD25-low and CD127-high, with genomic DNA sequenced. Method: immunoSEQ multiplex PCR; TCRdb's copy keeps in-frame clones and lacks some. This sample has 20,000 to 25,000 clones, with nearly 96% found just once. These data also formed part of another study, on regulatory T cells. From that paper: The PCR used 52 TRBV and 13 TRBJ primers.

The sequenced sample was CD25- CD4+ T cells sorted from blood. The receptor set was obtained from a human donor in good health.

The V call is TRBV5-5, the J call TRBJ1-2; maybe TRBD1 (5 bases). The CDR3 is 16 residues long. V was clipped by 3 bases and J by 4 bases, with 19 bases between them. Germline V gene data show CDR1 as SGHKS and CDR2 as YYEKEE (reference sequence). CDR3 DNA sequence: TGTGCCAGCAGCTCCCTACAGGCGGCCGCGCGCTATGGCTACACCTTC. Its translation is CASSSLQAAARYGYTF.

Worth noting for this clone: At one of its ends the junction is not consistent with the germline gene, which may arise from a read error. The chain is built from TRBV6-6 and TRBJ2-2, with TRBD1 identical over 8 bases. Germline V gene lookup returns CDR1 MNHNY and CDR2 SVGAGI (reference sequence). The CDR3 sequence is 16 residues long. CDR3 protein: CASGDSDRALAGGLFF. CDR3 nucleotides: TGTGCCAGCGGGGACTCGGACAGGGCGCTAGCCGGGGGGCTGTTTTTT.

This clone was observed once. The V and J genes are TRBV6-6 and TRBJ1-5; D perhaps matches TRBD1 (5 bases). V lost 2 bases to trimming and J lost 6 bases, with 14 bases between them. The CDR3 consists of 15 residues. Germline assignment: CDR1 MNHNY and CDR2 SVGAGI (reference sequence). The CDR3: CASSYRQGWSQPQHF. The CDR3 coding sequence is TGTGCCAGCAGTTACCGCCAGGGTTGGAGTCAGCCCCAGCATTTT.

This chain connects TRBV6-1 to TRBJ2-5, with D unresolved. CDR3 length equals 11 residues. Germline V gives CDR1 MNHNS, CDR2 SASEGT. With 7 bases removed from V and 2 bases from J, the gap between germline ends came to 5 bases. CDR3 region: CASTRQETQYF. CDR3 nucleotide sequence: TGTGCCAGCACCAGACAAGAGACCCAGTACTTC.

V gene TRBV10-1 combines with J gene TRBJ2-3; 9 bases match TRBD1. V was clipped by 7 bases and J by 5 bases; unmatched bases: 7. From germline, CDR1 is WNHNN and CDR2 SYGVQD (reference sequence). CDR3 length equals 14 residues. CDR3 coding DNA: TGCGCCAGCACAACGGGACAGGGCCAAGATACGCAGTATTTT. Translation: CASTTGQGQDTQYF.

V gene TRBV6-5 combines with J gene TRBJ2-5; 7 positions agree with TRBD2. Germline CDR1 MNHEY, CDR2 SVGAGI. J was trimmed by 4 bases and V by 3 bases; bases with no gene match: 5. The CDR3 totals 14 residues. The CDR3 region is CASSYGGGTETQYF. CDR3 DNA sequence: TGTGCCAGCAGTTATGGGGGGGGGACAGAGACCCAGTACTTC.

V usage is TRBV10-3 and J usage is TRBJ1-2; 8 nucleotides match TRBD1. This CDR3 contains 13 residues. Germline V CDR1 and CDR2: ENHRY, SYGVKD. V shed 8 bases, J shed 7 bases, and the junction held 9 bases outside the gene matches. This CDR3 is CAIGADRVTGYTF. In nucleotides, the CDR3 is TGTGCCATCGGGGCGGACAGGGTAACTGGCTACACCTTC.

The genes are TRBV28 and TRBJ2-5; D might be TRBD2 (7 bases). The DNA end favors TRBJ2-7, so the J call may be wrong. The CDR3 is made up of 15 amino acids. Germline values: CDR1 MDHEN, CDR2 SYDVKM. The chain's CDR3 is CASSPPGGGVYEQYF. CDR3 DNA sequence: TGTGCCAGCAGTCCCCCCGGAGGGGGGGTCTACGAGCAGTACTTC.

V is TRBV5-1 and J is TRBJ2-2, with TRBD2 as a possible D gene (6 bases). Trimming cost V 0 bases and J 6 bases, with 6 bases left between them. The CDR3 is 13 residues long. Germline CDR1 SGHRS, CDR2 YFSETQ. In DNA form, the CDR3 reads TGCGCCAGCAGCTTGGGGGGGGCCGGGGAGCTGTTTTTT. It specifies CASSLGGAGELFF.

Worth noting for this clone: The sample has other DNA sequences that encode this CDR3 too. The chain combines TRBV5-5 with TRBJ2-2; weak D call: TRBD1 (6 bases). This CDR3 has 15 residues. V was trimmed by 3 bases and J by 4 bases, leaving 13 bases between them. Germline-derived CDR1 and CDR2 are SGHKS and YYEKEE (reference sequence). The CDR3 coding sequence is TGTGCCAGCAGCTCGGCAGGGGTTGGCACCGGGGAGCTGTTTTTT. Amino acids: CASSSAGVGTGELFF.

This rearrangement joins TRBV6-6 to TRBJ2-7; 7 bases fit TRBD1. The CDR3 length is 15 residues. Germline-derived CDR1 and CDR2 are MNHNY and SVGAGI (reference sequence). J was trimmed by 3 bases and V by 5 bases; bases with no gene match: 10. CDR3 sequence reads: CASSPGQATLYEQYF. The CDR3 DNA sequence: TGTGCCAGCAGTCCTGGACAGGCCACCCTCTACGAGCAGTACTTC.

The chain carries TRBV9 and TRBJ2-1; a possible D gene is TRBD2 (6 bases). Germline V gene lookup returns CDR1 SGDLS and CDR2 YYNGEE. The CDR3 covers 15 residues. V was trimmed by 0 bases and J by 7 bases, leaving 14 bases between them. This chain's CDR3 is CASSVEGAGRNEQFF. Here the CDR3 DNA reads TGTGCCAGCAGCGTAGAAGGCGCAGGGAGGAATGAGCAGTTCTTC.

The gene calls are TRBV29-1 and TRBJ1-2; the match to TRBD1 covers 8 bases. V was clipped by 2 bases and J by 6 bases; unmatched bases: 5. The CDR3 extends over 13 amino acids. Germline loops: CDR1 SQVTM, CDR2 ANQGSEA. CDR3 sequence: CSVEQGAYHGYTF. The CDR3 coding sequence is TGCAGCGTTGAACAGGGGGCTTATCATGGCTACACCTTC.

V is TRBV6-1 and J is TRBJ2-5; 7 nucleotides line up with TRBD2. Trimming cost V 2 bases and J 5 bases; bases outside gene matches: 2. CDR1 and CDR2 from the germline V gene are MNHNS and SASEGT. The CDR3 is 13 amino acids. The CDR3 coding sequence is TGTGCCAGCAGTGAACGGGGAGGGGAGACCCAGTACTTC. Its protein is CASSERGGETQYF.

The genes are TRBV6-5 and TRBJ1-2, with D perhaps TRBD1 (6 bases). Germline V gene data show CDR1 as MNHEY and CDR2 as SVGAGI. The CDR3 is 12 residues long. V was shortened by 4 bases and J by 6 bases, with 9 bases between the two germline ends. The CDR3 DNA sequence: TGTGCCAGCAGTTCGGACAGAGATGGCTACACCTTC. Its protein is CASSSDRDGYTF.

V gene TRBV4-1 combines with J gene TRBJ2-3; tentative D call: TRBD1 (6 bases). Trimming cost V 5 bases and J 5 bases, with 14 bases left between them. This CDR3 is built from 14 residues. Looked up from germline, CDR1 is MGHRA and CDR2 is YSYEKL. For the CDR3, the DNA is TGCGCCAGCAGCGGTGGACAGTTAGAAGATACGCAGTATTTT. It yields the protein CASSGGQLEDTQYF.

The rearrangement joins TRBV18 to TRBJ2-7; no clear D. The CDR3 covers 16 residues. Germline V gene sequence: CDR1 KGHSH, CDR2 LQKENI. The V and J ends lost 6 bases and 0 bases respectively, with 18 bases between them. The chain's CDR3 is CASSPTARVSSYEQYF. The CDR3 nucleotides read TGTGCCAGCTCGCCAACCGCTCGGGTTAGCTCCTACGAGCAGTACTTC.

The CDR3 region has the DNA TGTGCCAGCATAGCCACTGATACCTACAATGAGCAGTTCTTC. Translation: CASIATDTYNEQFF. This chain links TRBV2 with TRBJ2-1; no firm D call. V was trimmed by 7 bases and J by 2 bases, leaving 12 bases between them. The germline CDR1 and CDR2 sequences are SNHLY and FYNNEI. The CDR3 loop spans 14 amino acids.

This chain uses TRBV28 with TRBJ2-1; a weak D match, TRBD1 (5 bases). Germline values: CDR1 MDHEN, CDR2 SYDVKM. There are 16 residues in the CDR3. The germline V and J ends were trimmed by 7 bases and 2 bases, with 18 bases remaining between them. This CDR3 is CASIGPLQDAYNEQFF. DNA of the CDR3: TGTGCCAGCATCGGACCGCTACAGGATGCCTACAATGAGCAGTTCTTC.

The chain combines TRBV5-1 with TRBJ1-4, with a possible D match to TRBD1 (5 bases). With 0 bases removed from V and 0 bases from J, the gap between germline ends came to 18 bases. CDR1 and CDR2 (germline): SGHRS, YFSETQ. The CDR3 consists of 19 residues. CDR3 amino acids: CASSLGRPGRESTNEKLFF. The CDR3 DNA sequence: TGCGCCAGCAGCTTGGGTCGTCCAGGGCGGGAGTCAACTAATGAAAAACTGTTTTTT. Full variable domain (missing parts from reference TRBV5-1 and TRBJ1-4): KAGVTQTPRYLIKTRGQQVTLSCSPISGHRSVSWYQQTPGQGLQFLFEYFSETQRNKGNFPGRFSGRQFSNSRSEMNVSTLELGDSALYLCASSLGRPGRESTNEKLFFGSGTQLSVL.

The gene calls are TRBV6-1 and TRBJ2-7, with TRBD1 matching over 8 bases. Unmatched junction bases numbered 6, after V lost 9 bases and J lost 2 bases. CDR1 is MNHNS, CDR2 SASEGT, per germline. The CDR3 is made up of 13 amino acids. CDR3 in amino acids: CASLGQGAYEQYF. CDR3 coding DNA: TGTGCCAGTTTAGGACAGGGTGCCTACGAGCAGTACTTC.

V gene TRBV9 combines with J gene TRBJ2-3; no firm D call. There are 13 residues in the CDR3. V was cut by 0 bases and J by 6 bases, with 8 bases left in between. The germline V gene has CDR1 SGDLS and CDR2 YYNGEE. The CDR3: CASSVGLVDTQYF. The CDR3 coding sequence is TGTGCCAGCAGCGTAGGGCTTGTGGATACGCAGTATTTT.

This chain joins TRBV5-4 and TRBJ2-3; 8 bases agree with TRBD2. The J segment lost 0 bases and the V segment lost 7 bases, leaving 7 bases of the junction unmatched. This CDR3 has 15 amino acids. Germline CDR1 SGHNT, CDR2 YYREEE (reference sequence). The CDR3 here is CASGRSGGSTDTQYF. The CDR3, as DNA: TGTGCCAGCGGACGAAGCGGGGGTAGCACAGATACGCAGTATTTT.

The rearrangement joins TRBV18 to TRBJ1-1; 7 nucleotides line up with TRBD1. Per the germline V gene, CDR1 is KGHSH and CDR2 is LQKENI. This CDR3 comprises 16 residues. V was pared by 2 bases and J by 1 base, with 7 bases of the junction left unmatched. The CDR3 nucleotides read TGTGCCAGCTCACCAAGCCTTCAGGGGGGGAACACTGAAGCTTTCTTT. Translation: CASSPSLQGGNTEAFF.

The chain carries TRBV5-1 and TRBJ2-5; D possibly corresponds to TRBD1 (6 bases). Germline V gene sequence: CDR1 SGHRS, CDR2 YFSETQ. The CDR3 is 13 amino acids. The V gene lost 3 bases and the J gene lost 5 bases, with 11 bases spanning the gap. This CDR3 is CASSSQGGETQYF. The CDR3 nucleotides are TGCGCCAGCAGCTCACAGGGCGGCGAGACCCAGTACTTC.

The chain is built from TRBV29-1 and TRBJ1-1; no clear D. V was shortened by 4 bases and J by 1 base, with 10 bases between the two germline ends. The CDR3 runs 13 residues. Germline V gene sequence: CDR1 SQVTM, CDR2 ANQGSEA. CDR3 nucleotide sequence: TGCAGCGTTGGTGAGGGAAGGAACACTGAAGCTTTCTTT. This gives the protein CSVGEGRNTEAFF. Based on the CDR3 plus reference TRBV29-1 and TRBJ1-1, the full variable domain is SAVISQKPSRDICQRGTSLTIQCQVDSQVTMMFWYRQQPGQSLTLIATANQGSEATYESGFVIDKFPISRPNLTFSTLTVSNMSPEDSSIYLCSVGEGRNTEAFFGQGTRLTVV.

The chain employs TRBV5-4 and TRBJ2-1; 11 bases are shared with TRBD2. Trimming removed 5 bases from V and 4 bases from J; junction bases left unmatched: 5. The CDR3 is 15 residues long. Germline values: CDR1 SGHNT, CDR2 YYREEE (reference sequence). CDR3 protein: CASRSSGGDYNEQFF. The CDR3 DNA is TGTGCCAGCAGAAGTAGCGGGGGGGATTACAATGAGCAGTTCTTC.

The J gene is TRBJ1-2, the V gene TRBV28; D might be TRBD1 (6 bases). The V gene lost 7 bases and the J gene lost 1 base, with 16 bases spanning the gap. Germline CDR1 is MDHEN and CDR2 is SYDVKM. The CDR3 spans 15 residues. The chain's CDR3 is CASKGRGQNNYGYTF. DNA for the CDR3: TGTGCCAGCAAGGGACGGGGACAAAATAACTATGGCTACACCTTC.